The T cell receptor (beta chain) described here comes from a study of blood T cell repertoires in COVID-19. Across the whole study: T cells, B-cell-depleted T cells, or PBMCs supplied cDNA or gDNA.

Per the original methods: Using reference gene primer amplification, nucleated cell counts were estimated. TCRdb's table, derived via immunoSEQ multiplex PCR, lists solely in-frame clones and lacks some. The V and J calls and clone size are taken from that table; D and trimming were inferred from the DNA. Of fewer than 200,000 clones in the sample, approximately 86% are singletons; the top ten hold 0.95% to 1.5%. Source material: peripheral blood. This clonotype originated in a man aged 60-69 years who had recovered from COVID-19.

Here the CDR3 reads CASSLAVSSNYGYTF. CDR3 in DNA: TGTGCCAGCAGCTTAGCAGTCAGTTCAAACTATGGCTACACCTTC. The V gene is TRBV7-2, the J gene TRBJ1-2; D is unclear. Trimming cost V 0 bases and J 2 bases, with 10 bases left between them. The length of the CDR3 is 15 residues. Germline loops: CDR1 SGHTA, CDR2 FQGNSA.